Below, 13 T cell receptor beta chains from the same sample are listed, as sequenced in a study of shared clonotypes between healthy human individuals. The assay was immunoSEQ multiplex PCR, and TCRdb's table has in-frame clones only and misses some. The data show around 500,000 clones, roughly 80% seen once. The sample taken for sequencing was PBMCs. These receptors originate from a woman between 40 and 55 years old in good health. Some clones in this sample may be carry-over from other donors' samples.

V is TRBV7-2 and J is TRBJ1-3; no clear D. The germline gives CDR1 SGHTA, CDR2 FQGNSA. Between the trimmed V and J ends, which lost 2 bases and 0 bases, there was a span of 8 bases. The CDR3 runs to 15 residues. The CDR3 sequence: CASSLSPGSGNTIYF. The DNA for the CDR3 is TGTGCCAGCAGCTTATCTCCTGGCTCTGGAAACACCATATATTTT. The entire variable domain, with the rest obtained from reference TRBV7-2 and TRBJ1-3, is as follows: GAGVSQSPSNKVTEKGKDVELRCDPISGHTALYWYRQSLGQGLEFLIYFQGNSAPDKSGLPSDRFSAERTGGSVSTLTIQRTQQEDSAVYLCASSLSPGSGNTIYFGEGSWLTVV.

J is TRBJ1-5 and V is TRBV2; D is possibly TRBD1 (6 bases). V was shortened by 4 bases and J by 5 bases, with 15 bases between the two germline ends. This CDR3 is 15 amino acids long. Germline CDR1 SNHLY, CDR2 FYNNEI. The CDR3 is CASSGRDIRHQPQHF. CDR3 coding DNA: TGTGCCAGCAGTGGACGGGACATCCGTCATCAGCCCCAGCATTTT.

This chain joins TRBV27 and TRBJ1-5; D ambiguous. V shed 2 bases and J shed 0 bases, with 8 bases lying between them. The CDR3 is made up of 15 amino acids. Germline values: CDR1 MNHEY, CDR2 SMNVEV (reference sequence). CDR3 bases: TGTGCCAGCAGTTTACGGGGTAATAGCAATCAGCCCCAGCATTTT. This translates into CASSLRGNSNQPQHF.

This clone was observed a few times. The chain has TRBV5-6 and TRBJ1-2; D is ambiguous. With 0 bases removed from V and 3 bases from J, the gap between germline ends came to 9 bases. Germline assignment: CDR1 SGHDT and CDR2 YYEEEE. The CDR3 extends over 14 amino acids. The CDR3 sequence: CASSLGRSDYGYTF. The CDR3 DNA is TGTGCCAGCAGCTTGGGGAGAAGCGACTATGGCTACACCTTC.

This clone turned up a few times. At one end the junction does not follow the germline gene, possibly because of a read error. This chain links TRBV7-7 with TRBJ2-2, with D maybe TRBD1 (5 bases). Germline CDR1 and CDR2: SSHAT and FNYEAQ (reference sequence). This CDR3 spans 17 amino acids. Here the CDR3 DNA reads TGTGCTAGCAGCGCGCGTCGGATCGGTCAGGGCACCGGGGAGCTGTTTTTT. It yields the protein CASSARRIGQGTGELFF.

This clone was seen ten or more times. Other DNA sequences of this sample code for an identical CDR3. The genes are TRBV28 and TRBJ1-3; 7 bases are shared with TRBD1. Looked up from germline, CDR1 is MDHEN and CDR2 is SYDVKM. V was pared by 2 bases and J by 4 bases, with 8 bases of the junction left unmatched. This CDR3 contains 16 residues. The CDR3: CASSLSGSGGGNTIYF. The CDR3 DNA follows: TGTGCCAGCAGTTTAAGCGGGTCAGGGGGAGGAAACACCATATATTTT.

This chain joins TRBV6-4 and TRBJ1-5, with D maybe TRBD1 (6 bases). The CDR3 consists of 14 residues. Trimming took 2 bases from V and 7 from J, leaving 12 bases between them. Germline CDR1 reads MRHNA; CDR2 reads SNTAGT. The CDR3 loop is CASSDAAGEQPQHF. The CDR3 coding sequence is TGTGCCAGCAGTGACGCGGCAGGGGAACAGCCCCAGCATTTT.

As for this clone: This is likely an artifact of a read error, given a far larger clone one base away. The rearrangement joins TRBV6-6 to TRBJ2-1; 10 bases match TRBD2. This CDR3 spans 15 amino acids. Germline V gene sequence: CDR1 MNHNY, CDR2 SVGAGI (reference sequence). The CDR3 nucleotides read TGTGTCAGCAGCCCTAGCGGGAGCTCCTACAATGAGCAGTTCTTC. It encodes CVSSPSGSSYNEQFF.

The chain recombines TRBV7-2 with TRBJ2-5; D ambiguous. Per the germline V gene, CDR1 is SGHTA and CDR2 is FQGNSA. The V and J ends lost 5 bases and 0 bases respectively, with 10 bases between them. The CDR3 has 14 residues. CDR3 region: CASSPSGYQETQYF. Here the CDR3 DNA reads TGTGCCAGCAGCCCTTCGGGTTACCAAGAGACCCAGTACTTC.

This chain uses TRBV28 with TRBJ2-3; 11 nucleotides agree with TRBD1. V shed 5 bases and J 6 bases; nucleotides not matched to a gene: 4. The CDR3 has 14 residues. Germline CDR1 is MDHEN and CDR2 is SYDVKM. This CDR3 reads CASSTGTGGDTQYF. The DNA of the CDR3 is TGTGCCAGCAGTACCGGGACAGGGGGGGATACGCAGTATTTT.

With respect to this clone: This may come from a read error, since a much larger clone is one base off. The rearrangement links TRBV6-1 to TRBJ2-1; D gene unclear. Germline CDR1 and CDR2: MNHNS and SASEGT. The CDR3 covers 13 residues. In DNA form, the CDR3 reads TGTGCCAGCAGTGAAGTTACCCGGGCTGAGCAGCTCTTC. Encoded protein: CASSEVTRAEQLF.

CDR3 region: CASSLASGAVGYEQYF. The CDR3 DNA follows: TGCGCCAGCAGCTTGGCATCGGGGGCGGTCGGCTACGAGCAGTACTTC. This chain uses TRBV5-1 with TRBJ2-7; D could derive from TRBD1 or TRBD2 (6 bases each). V shed 0 bases and J shed 3 bases, with 16 bases lying between them. Per the germline V gene, CDR1 is SGHRS and CDR2 is YFSETQ. CDR3 length: 16 amino acids. The whole variable domain, filled in from reference TRBV5-1 and TRBJ2-7, reads KAGVTQTPRYLIKTRGQQVTLSCSPISGHRSVSWYQQTPGQGLQFLFEYFSETQRNKGNFPGRFSGRQFSNSRSEMNVSTLELGDSALYLCASSLASGAVGYEQYFGPGTRLTVT.

Regarding this clone: It is likely a read error: a sequence one base away is far more abundant. The same CDR3 also results from other DNA sequences found in this sample. The chain couples TRBV4-2 to TRBJ1-2; TRBD1 agrees at 7 bases. The CDR3 extends over 14 amino acids. Germline loops: CDR1 LGHNA, CDR2 YNFKEQ. Here the CDR3 reads CASSQEWTGYGYTF. CDR3 DNA: TGTGCCAGCAGCCAAGAGTGGACAGGCTATGGCTATACCTTC.